Following are 17 T cell receptor beta chains from one sample sequenced in a study of blood T cell repertoires in COVID-19. Only in-frame clones appear in the TCRdb table, and some are missing; sequencing was by immunoSEQ multiplex PCR. The sample holds a few hundred thousand clones, 88% seen once. Sequenced: PBMCs or T cells enriched from blood (not recorded which). The receptor source for this set is a woman aged 18-29 years who had recovered from COVID-19.

This clone was seen just once. The rearrangement uses TRBV6-5 and TRBJ1-2; D uncertain. CDR1 MNHEY and CDR2 SVGAGI come from the germline V gene. The CDR3 loop spans 15 amino acids. The V and J ends lost 8 bases and 2 bases respectively, with 18 bases between them. In DNA, the CDR3 is TGTGCCAGCGGCCCAAAGTCGGGTCGGAACTATGGCTACACCTTC. It translates to CASGPKSGRNYGYTF.

This chain joins TRBV19 and TRBJ2-7; possible D gene TRBD2, 5 bases. Germline CDR1 reads LNHDA; CDR2 reads SQIVND (reference sequence). Deletions cut 5 bases from V and 2 bases from J, with 10 bases between. The CDR3 sequence is 13 residues long. The DNA of the CDR3 is TGTGCCAGTAGTTACGCGGGCCCCTACGAGCAGTACTTC. Residues: CASSYAGPYEQYF.

J is TRBJ2-4 and V is TRBV6-5; TRBD2 matches 11 bases. This CDR3 has 15 residues. CDR1 MNHEY and CDR2 SVGAGI come from the germline V gene. V shed 10 bases and J 2 bases; nucleotides not matched to a gene: 7. CDR3 bases: TGTGCCATCAGAGGGACTAGCGGTCCCAAAAACATTCAGTACTTC. Protein sequence: CAIRGTSGPKNIQYF.

The chain uses TRBV19 and TRBJ1-1; D call uncertain. V was clipped by 6 bases and J by 8 bases, with 19 bases between them. The CDR3 is made up of 14 amino acids. CDR1 LNHDA and CDR2 SQIVND come from the germline V gene (reference sequence). The CDR3 nucleotides are TGTGCCAGTAGCAACCGCGCGGGCCGTTCGGAAGCTTTCTTT. Its protein is CASSNRAGRSEAFF.

J is TRBJ1-6 and V is TRBV7-9; weak D call: TRBD1 (5 bases). The CDR3 has 14 amino acids. V gave up 5 bases and J gave up 8 bases, with 13 bases separating them. Germline assignment: CDR1 SEHNR and CDR2 FQNEAQ (reference sequence). This CDR3 reads CASSTPREDSPLHF. The CDR3 DNA follows: TGTGCCAGCAGCACCCCCAGGGAGGATTCACCCCTCCACTTT.

The J gene is TRBJ1-2, the V gene TRBV7-9; D unresolved. CDR1 and CDR2 (germline): SEHNR, FQNEAQ (reference sequence). The CDR3 has 13 residues. The ends were cut back, 5 bases at V and 0 bases at J, with 7 bases in the middle. CDR3 nucleotide sequence: TGTGCCAGCAGCGGCAAAACTAACTATGGCTACACCTTC. Translation gives CASSGKTNYGYTF.

The chain carries TRBV18 and TRBJ2-1; D perhaps matches TRBD2 (6 bases). Germline lookup yields CDR1 KGHSH and CDR2 LQKENI. V was pared by 6 bases and J by 9 bases, with 21 bases between. The CDR3 sequence is 15 residues long. CDR3 protein: CASSEGAIDGGEQFF. As DNA, the CDR3 is TGTGCCAGCTCGGAGGGCGCTATCGACGGGGGTGAGCAGTTCTTC.

The V and J genes are TRBV3-1 (or the pseudogene TRBV3-2) and TRBJ1-2, with 7 bases aligning to TRBD1. CDR1 is LGHDT, CDR2 YNNKEL, per germline (reference sequence). V trimming: 1 base; J trimming: 7 bases; junction bases outside the gene matches: 6. The CDR3 runs to 14 residues. The CDR3 bases are TGTGCCAGCAGCCAAGTGCGACAGGGCAGTGGCTACACCTTC. Translation gives CASSQVRQGSGYTF.

This clone came up once. The rearrangement uses TRBV28 and TRBJ2-7; possible D gene TRBD1, 5 bases. Trimming pared 5 bases from V and 3 bases from J, leaving 8 bases between. Germline loops: CDR1 MDHEN, CDR2 SYDVKM. The CDR3 has 12 amino acids. The CDR3 is CASSADSYEQYF. Here the CDR3 DNA reads TGTGCCAGCAGTGCCGACAGCTACGAGCAGTACTTC.

V is TRBV4-2 and J is TRBJ1-1, with D uncertain. CDR1 and CDR2 from the germline V gene are LGHNA and YNFKEQ. Trimming stripped 1 base from V and 0 bases from J, with 6 bases between. The CDR3 extends over 14 amino acids. The CDR3 loop is CASSQVQMNTEAFF. For the CDR3, the DNA is TGTGCCAGCAGCCAAGTACAGATGAACACTGAAGCTTTCTTT.

The chain employs TRBV5-5 and TRBJ1-4; D is uncertain. Germline loops: CDR1 SGHKS, CDR2 YYEKEE (reference sequence). CDR3 length: 14 residues. Trimming left V 0 bases short and J 7 bases short, with 10 bases between. CDR3 nucleotides: TGTGCCAGCAGCTTGGGCGTCAACGCTGAAAAACTGTTTTTT. It codes for CASSLGVNAEKLFF.

CDR3 protein: CASSLQGNNYGYTF. The CDR3 DNA is TGTGCCAGCAGTCTACAGGGGAATAACTATGGCTACACCTTC. The gene calls are TRBV6-5 and TRBJ1-2; 7 positions agree with TRBD1. The length of the CDR3 is 14 residues. V shed 5 bases and J 1 base; nucleotides not matched to a gene: 4. From germline, CDR1 is MNHEY and CDR2 SVGAGI.

This chain joins TRBV5-1 and TRBJ2-3; 7 bases map to TRBD2. This CDR3 has 16 residues. V gave up 2 bases and J gave up 2 bases; unmatched junction bases: 8. Looked up from germline, CDR1 is SGHRS and CDR2 is YFSETQ. CDR3 sequence reads: CASSFDPSGNTDTQYF. The CDR3 nucleotides are TGCGCCAGCAGCTTCGACCCTAGCGGAAACACAGATACGCAGTATTTT.

A single count supports this clone. The chain links TRBV18 to TRBJ1-5, with unresolved D. This CDR3 contains 16 residues. Germline loops: CDR1 KGHSH, CDR2 LQKENI. The V gene lost 3 bases and the J gene lost 0 bases, with 12 bases spanning the gap. The CDR3 is CASSPYTGNSNQPQHF. Written as DNA, the CDR3 is TGTGCCAGCTCACCTTACACGGGTAATAGCAATCAGCCCCAGCATTTT.

This sequence joins TRBV5-1 and TRBJ2-1, with D possibly matching TRBD2 (6 bases). Germline V gives CDR1 SGHRS, CDR2 YFSETQ. The CDR3 has 14 amino acids. The ends were cut back, 7 bases at V and 6 bases at J, with 17 bases in the middle. For the CDR3, the DNA is TGCGCCAGCGCGGGGTTGGGTCCTGGCAATGAGCAGTTCTTC. This codes for CASAGLGPGNEQFF. The entire variable domain, with the rest obtained from reference TRBV5-1 and TRBJ2-1, is as follows: KAGVTQTPRYLIKTRGQQVTLSCSPISGHRSVSWYQQTPGQGLQFLFEYFSETQRNKGNFPGRFSGRQFSNSRSEMNVSTLELGDSALYLCASAGLGPGNEQFFGPGTRLTVL.

This clone was seen a few times. V is TRBV27 and J is TRBJ1-6; tentative D call: TRBD1 (6 bases). Germline values: CDR1 MNHEY, CDR2 SMNVEV (reference sequence). CDR3 length equals 14 residues. V was pared by 3 bases and J by 7 bases, with 10 bases between. In DNA, the CDR3 is TGTGCCAGCAGTTTTTTACAGGGAAATTCACCCCTCCACTTT. This gives the protein CASSFLQGNSPLHF.

A few counts support this clone. V is TRBV27 and J is TRBJ1-6; D call uncertain. Looked up from germline, CDR1 is MNHEY and CDR2 is SMNVEV (reference sequence). V dropped 7 bases and J dropped 3 bases, with 10 bases sitting between them. The length of the CDR3 is 14 residues. CDR3 nucleotide sequence: TGTGCCAGCATGCGTGACATCTATAATTCACCCCTCCACTTT. This sequence encodes CASMRDIYNSPLHF.